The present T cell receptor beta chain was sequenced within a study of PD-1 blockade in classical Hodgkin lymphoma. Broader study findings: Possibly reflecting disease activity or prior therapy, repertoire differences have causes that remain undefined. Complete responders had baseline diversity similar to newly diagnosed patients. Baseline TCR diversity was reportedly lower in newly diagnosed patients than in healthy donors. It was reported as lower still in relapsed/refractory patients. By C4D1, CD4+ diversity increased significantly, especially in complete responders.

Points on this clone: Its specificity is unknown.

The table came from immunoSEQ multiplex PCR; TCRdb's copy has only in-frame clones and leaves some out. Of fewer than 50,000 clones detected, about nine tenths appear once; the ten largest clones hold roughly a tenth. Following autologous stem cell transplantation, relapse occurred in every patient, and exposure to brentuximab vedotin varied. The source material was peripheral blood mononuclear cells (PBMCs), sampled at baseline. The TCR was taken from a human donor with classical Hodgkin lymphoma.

The DNA for the CDR3 is TGTGCCAGCAGCCTCCCCTTGGGGATTTTTGGAAATCAGCCCCAGCATTTT. It specifies CASSLPLGIFGNQPQHF. J is TRBJ1-5 and V is TRBV9; the D is unclear. Trimming pared 4 bases from V and 4 bases from J, leaving 21 bases between. The CDR3 runs 17 residues. The germline V gene has CDR1 SGDLS and CDR2 YYNGEE.